The clone carrying this T cell receptor beta chain was detected only a few times. Clones were sequenced by immunoSEQ multiplex PCR, and TCRdb holds only the in-frame ones, with some missing. The sample includes 250,000 to 350,000 clones, roughly 86% of them seen just once. The sample originates from a study of blood T cell repertoires in COVID-19. Germline V gives CDR1 SNHLY, CDR2 FYNNEI. V trimming: 6 bases; J trimming: 6 bases; junction bases outside the gene matches: 12. This CDR3 spans 15 amino acids. The chain recombines TRBV2 with TRBJ2-7, with TRBD1 matching over 9 bases. Material for sequencing was peripheral blood. This TCR came from a woman in her 30s who had recovered from COVID-19. The DNA of the CDR3 is TGTGCCAGCAGCCCGGGACAGGGTCGTCTACCCGAGCAGTACTTC. Translating it yields CASSPGQGRLPEQYF.